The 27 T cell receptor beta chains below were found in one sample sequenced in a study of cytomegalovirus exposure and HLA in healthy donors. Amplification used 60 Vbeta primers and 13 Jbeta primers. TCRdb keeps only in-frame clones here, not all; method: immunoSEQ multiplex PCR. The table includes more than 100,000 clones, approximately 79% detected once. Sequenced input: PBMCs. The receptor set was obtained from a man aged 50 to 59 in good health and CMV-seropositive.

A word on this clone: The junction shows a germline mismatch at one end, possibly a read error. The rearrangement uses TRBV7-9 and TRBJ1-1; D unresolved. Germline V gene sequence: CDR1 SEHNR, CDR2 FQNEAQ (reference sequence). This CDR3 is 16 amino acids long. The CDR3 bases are TGTTCCAGCAGCCCAGACCGAGGGCGGGGGAACACTGAAGCTTTCTTT. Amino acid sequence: CSSSPDRGRGNTEAFF.

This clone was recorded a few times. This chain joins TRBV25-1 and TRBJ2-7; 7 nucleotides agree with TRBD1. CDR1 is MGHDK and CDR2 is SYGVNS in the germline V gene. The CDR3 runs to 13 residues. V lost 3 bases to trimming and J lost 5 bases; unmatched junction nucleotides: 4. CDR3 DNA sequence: TGTGCCAGCAGTGACGACAGGGTCCACGAGCAGTACTTC. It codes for CASSDDRVHEQYF.

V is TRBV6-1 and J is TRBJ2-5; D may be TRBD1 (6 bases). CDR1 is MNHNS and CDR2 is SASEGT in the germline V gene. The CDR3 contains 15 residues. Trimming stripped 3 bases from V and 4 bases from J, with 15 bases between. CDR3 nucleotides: TGTGCCAGCAGTGATTTGTCACAGGGCAGAGAGACCCAGTACTTC. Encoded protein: CASSDLSQGRETQYF.

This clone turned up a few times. CDR3 sequence: CASKIGVFFYEQYF. The CDR3 nucleotides are TGTGCCAGCAAGATCGGGGTATTCTTCTACGAGCAGTACTTC. The rearrangement links TRBV6-1 to TRBJ2-7; D is perhaps TRBD2 (5 bases). This CDR3 has 14 residues. Germline lookup yields CDR1 MNHNS and CDR2 SASEGT. The V end lost 7 bases, the J end lost 3 bases, and 16 bases lay between the germline ends.

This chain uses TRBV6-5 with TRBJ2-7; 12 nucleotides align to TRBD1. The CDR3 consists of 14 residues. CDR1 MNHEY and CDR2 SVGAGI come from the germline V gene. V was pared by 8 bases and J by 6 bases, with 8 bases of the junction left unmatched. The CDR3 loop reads CASEPGTGGSEQYF. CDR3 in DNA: TGTGCCAGCGAACCTGGGACAGGGGGCTCCGAGCAGTACTTC.

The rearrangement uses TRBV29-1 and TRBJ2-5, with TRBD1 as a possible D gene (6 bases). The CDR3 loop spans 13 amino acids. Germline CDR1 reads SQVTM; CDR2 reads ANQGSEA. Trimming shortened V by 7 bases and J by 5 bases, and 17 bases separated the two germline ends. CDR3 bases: TGCAGCGCCACCAATGGGGGCGGCGAGACCCAGTACTTC. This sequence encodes CSATNGGGETQYF.

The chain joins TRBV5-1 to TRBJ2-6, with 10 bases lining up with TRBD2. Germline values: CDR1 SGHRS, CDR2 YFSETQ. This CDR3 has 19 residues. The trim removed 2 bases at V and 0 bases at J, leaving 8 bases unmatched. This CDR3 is CASSFRTSGSSSGANVLTF. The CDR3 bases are TGCGCCAGCAGCTTCAGGACTAGCGGAAGTAGCTCTGGGGCCAACGTCCTGACTTTC.

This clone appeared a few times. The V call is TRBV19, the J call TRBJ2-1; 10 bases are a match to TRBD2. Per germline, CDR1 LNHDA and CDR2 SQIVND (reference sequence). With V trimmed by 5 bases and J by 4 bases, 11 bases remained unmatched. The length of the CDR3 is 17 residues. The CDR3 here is CASSLDPAGGLYNEQFF. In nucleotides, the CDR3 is TGTGCCAGTAGTCTCGACCCAGCGGGGGGGCTTTACAATGAGCAGTTCTTC. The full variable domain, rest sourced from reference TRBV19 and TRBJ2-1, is DGGITQSPKYLFRKEGQNVTLSCEQNLNHDAMYWYRQDPGQGLRLIYYSQIVNDFQKGDIAEGYSVSREKKESFPLTVTSAQKNPTAFYLCASSLDPAGGLYNEQFFGPGTRLTVL.

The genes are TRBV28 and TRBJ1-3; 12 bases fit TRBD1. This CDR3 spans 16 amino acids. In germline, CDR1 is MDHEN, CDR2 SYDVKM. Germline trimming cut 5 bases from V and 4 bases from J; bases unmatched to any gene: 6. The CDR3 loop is CASSGGQGAQGNTIYF. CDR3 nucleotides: TGTGCCAGCAGTGGGGGACAGGGGGCGCAGGGAAACACCATATATTTT.

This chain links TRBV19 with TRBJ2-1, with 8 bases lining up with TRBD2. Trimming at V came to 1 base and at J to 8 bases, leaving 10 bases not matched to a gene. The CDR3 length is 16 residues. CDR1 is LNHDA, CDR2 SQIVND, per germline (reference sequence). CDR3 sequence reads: CASSIGSPAGAYEQFF. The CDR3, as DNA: TGTGCCAGTAGTATAGGGAGTCCAGCGGGAGCCTATGAGCAGTTCTTC.

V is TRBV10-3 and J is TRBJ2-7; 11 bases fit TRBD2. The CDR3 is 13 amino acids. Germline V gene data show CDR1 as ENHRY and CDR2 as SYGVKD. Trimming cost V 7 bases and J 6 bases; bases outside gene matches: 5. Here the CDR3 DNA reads TGTGCCATCACAGGACTAGCGGGTTCCGAGCAGTACTTC. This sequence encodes CAITGLAGSEQYF.

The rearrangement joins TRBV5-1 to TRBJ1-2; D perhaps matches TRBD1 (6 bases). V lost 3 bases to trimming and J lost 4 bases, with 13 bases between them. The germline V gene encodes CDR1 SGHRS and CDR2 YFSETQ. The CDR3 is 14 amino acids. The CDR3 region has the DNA TGCGCCAGCAGCTCCTCAGGGGCTACCTATGGCTACACCTTC. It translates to CASSSSGATYGYTF.

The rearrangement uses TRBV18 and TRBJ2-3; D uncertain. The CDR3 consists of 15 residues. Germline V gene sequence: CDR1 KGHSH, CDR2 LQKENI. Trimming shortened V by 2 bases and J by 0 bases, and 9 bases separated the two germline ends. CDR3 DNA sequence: TGTGCCAGCTCACCATCGGTGTACAGCACAGATACGCAGTATTTT. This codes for CASSPSVYSTDTQYF.

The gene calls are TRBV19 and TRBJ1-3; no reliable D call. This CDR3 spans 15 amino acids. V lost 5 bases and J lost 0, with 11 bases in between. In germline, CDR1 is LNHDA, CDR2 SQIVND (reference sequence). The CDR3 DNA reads TGTGCCAGTAGTCCCGGTCGGAGCTCTGGAAACACCATATATTTT. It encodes CASSPGRSSGNTIYF.

The CDR3 region is CASSTQDSSTYEQYF. In nucleotides, the CDR3 is TGTGCCAGCAGCACCCAGGACAGTAGTACCTACGAGCAGTACTTC. The rearrangement links TRBV21-1 to TRBJ2-7; no DNA check was done on the table's D call, TRBD1. TRBV21-1 is classified as a pseudogene. The length of the CDR3 is 15 residues.

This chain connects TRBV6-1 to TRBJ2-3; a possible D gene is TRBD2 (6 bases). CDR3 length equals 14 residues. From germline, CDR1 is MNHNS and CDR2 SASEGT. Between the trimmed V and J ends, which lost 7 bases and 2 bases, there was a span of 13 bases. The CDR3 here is CASNRGFSTDTQYF. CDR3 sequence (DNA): TGTGCCAGCAATCGGGGGTTCTCCACAGATACGCAGTATTTT.

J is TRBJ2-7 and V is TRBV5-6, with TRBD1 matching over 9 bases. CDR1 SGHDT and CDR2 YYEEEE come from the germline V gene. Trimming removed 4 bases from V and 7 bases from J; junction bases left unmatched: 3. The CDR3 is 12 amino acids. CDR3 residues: CASSPGTGEQYF. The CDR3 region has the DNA TGTGCCAGCAGCCCTGGGACAGGGGAGCAGTACTTC.

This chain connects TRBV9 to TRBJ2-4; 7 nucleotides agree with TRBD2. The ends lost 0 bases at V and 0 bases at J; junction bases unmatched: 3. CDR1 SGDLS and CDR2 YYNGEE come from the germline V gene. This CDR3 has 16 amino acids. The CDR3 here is CASSVDPGGAKNIQYF. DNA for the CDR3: TGTGCCAGCAGCGTAGACCCGGGGGGAGCCAAAAACATTCAGTACTTC.

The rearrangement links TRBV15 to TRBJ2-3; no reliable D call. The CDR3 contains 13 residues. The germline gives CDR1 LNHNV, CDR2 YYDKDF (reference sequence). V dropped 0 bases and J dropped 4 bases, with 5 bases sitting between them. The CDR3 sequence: CATSRDLPDTQYF. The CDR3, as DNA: TGTGCCACCAGCAGAGATCTCCCAGATACGCAGTATTTT.

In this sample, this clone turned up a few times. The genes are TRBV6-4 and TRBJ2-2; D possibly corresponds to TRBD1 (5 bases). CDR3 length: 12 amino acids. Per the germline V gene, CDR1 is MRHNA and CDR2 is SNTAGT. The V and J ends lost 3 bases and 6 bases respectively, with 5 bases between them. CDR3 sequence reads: CASSETAGELFF. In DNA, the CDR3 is TGTGCCAGCAGTGAGACAGCCGGGGAGCTGTTTTTT.

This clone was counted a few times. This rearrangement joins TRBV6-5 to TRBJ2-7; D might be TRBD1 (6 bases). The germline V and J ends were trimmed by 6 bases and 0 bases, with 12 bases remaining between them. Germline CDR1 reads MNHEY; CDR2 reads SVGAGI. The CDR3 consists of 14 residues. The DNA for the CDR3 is TGTGCCAGCAGATTCGACAGGACCTCCTACGAGCAGTACTTC. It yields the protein CASRFDRTSYEQYF.

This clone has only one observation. This CDR3 reads CASSRAGEYEQYF. DNA for the CDR3: TGTGCCAGCAGCCGTGCGGGGGAATACGAGCAGTACTTC. The chain carries TRBV7-2 and TRBJ2-7, with 7 bases matching TRBD2. Germline CDR1 SGHTA, CDR2 FQGNSA. After removal of 5 bases from V and 4 bases from J, the junction contained 5 bases not matched to a gene. There are 13 residues in the CDR3.

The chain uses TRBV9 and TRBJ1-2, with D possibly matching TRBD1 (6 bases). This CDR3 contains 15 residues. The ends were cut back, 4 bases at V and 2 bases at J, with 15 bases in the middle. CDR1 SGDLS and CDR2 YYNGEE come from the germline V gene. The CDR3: CASSFEGTPNYGYTF. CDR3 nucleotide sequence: TGTGCCAGCAGCTTCGAGGGGACACCGAACTATGGCTACACCTTC.

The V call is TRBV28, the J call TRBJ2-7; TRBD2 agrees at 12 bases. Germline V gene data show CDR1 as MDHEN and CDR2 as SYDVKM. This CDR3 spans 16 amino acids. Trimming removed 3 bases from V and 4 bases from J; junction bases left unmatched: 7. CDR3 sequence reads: CASSFLMTSGSYEQYF. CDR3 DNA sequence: TGTGCCAGCAGTTTCCTCATGACTAGCGGGAGTTACGAGCAGTACTTC.

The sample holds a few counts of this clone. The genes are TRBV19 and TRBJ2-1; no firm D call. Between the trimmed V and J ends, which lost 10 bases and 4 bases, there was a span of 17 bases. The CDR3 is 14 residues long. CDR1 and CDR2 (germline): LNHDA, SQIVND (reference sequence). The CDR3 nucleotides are TGTGCCACCCCCGGTCCCTTTGAGTACAATGAGCAGTTCTTC. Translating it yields CATPGPFEYNEQFF.

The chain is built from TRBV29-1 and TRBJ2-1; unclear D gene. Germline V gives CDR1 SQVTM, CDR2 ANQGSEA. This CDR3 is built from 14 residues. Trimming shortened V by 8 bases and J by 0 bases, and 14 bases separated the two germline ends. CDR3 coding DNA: TGCAGCTATAGACTTCAAAGCTCCTACAATGAGCAGTTCTTC. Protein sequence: CSYRLQSSYNEQFF.

CDR3 nucleotide sequence: TGCGCCAGCAGCTTGGGGGGGACAGCCTTTAAAGAGACCCAGTACTTC. Its translation is CASSLGGTAFKETQYF. The rearrangement joins TRBV5-1 to TRBJ2-5; TRBD1 aligns across 7 bases. V gave up 0 bases and J gave up 3 bases; unmatched junction bases: 8. Germline CDR1 and CDR2: SGHRS and YFSETQ. The CDR3 has 16 residues.